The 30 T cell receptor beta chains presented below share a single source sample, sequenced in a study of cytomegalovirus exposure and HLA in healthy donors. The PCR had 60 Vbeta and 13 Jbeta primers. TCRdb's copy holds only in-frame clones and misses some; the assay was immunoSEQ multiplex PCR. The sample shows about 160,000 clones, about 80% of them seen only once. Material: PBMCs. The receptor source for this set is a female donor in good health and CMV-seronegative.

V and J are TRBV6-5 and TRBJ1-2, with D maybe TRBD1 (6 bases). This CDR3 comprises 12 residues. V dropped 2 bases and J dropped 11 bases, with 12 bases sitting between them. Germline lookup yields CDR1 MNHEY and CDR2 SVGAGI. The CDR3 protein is CASSYDGQPYTF. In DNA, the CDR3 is TGTGCCAGCAGTTACGATGGACAGCCTTACACCTTC.

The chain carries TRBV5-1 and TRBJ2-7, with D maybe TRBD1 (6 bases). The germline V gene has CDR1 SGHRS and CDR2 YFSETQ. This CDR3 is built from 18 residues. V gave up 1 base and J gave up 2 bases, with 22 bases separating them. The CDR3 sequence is CASSLTGPIEEWPYEQYF. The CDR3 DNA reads TGCGCCAGCAGCTTGACAGGGCCCATCGAGGAATGGCCCTACGAGCAGTACTTC.

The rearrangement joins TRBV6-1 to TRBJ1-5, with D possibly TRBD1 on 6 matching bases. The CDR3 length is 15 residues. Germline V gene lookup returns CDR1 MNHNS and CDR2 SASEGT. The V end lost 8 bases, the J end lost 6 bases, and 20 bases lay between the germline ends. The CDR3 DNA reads TGTGCCAGCGGGAGAGACAGAGGGGGGGGTCAGCCCCAGCATTTT. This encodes CASGRDRGGGQPQHF.

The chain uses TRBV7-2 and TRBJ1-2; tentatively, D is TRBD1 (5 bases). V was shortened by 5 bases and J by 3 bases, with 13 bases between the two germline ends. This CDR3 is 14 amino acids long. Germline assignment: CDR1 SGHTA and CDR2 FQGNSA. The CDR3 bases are TGTGCCAGCAGCCCCGGCAGGGTGGACTATGGCTACACCTTC. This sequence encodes CASSPGRVDYGYTF.

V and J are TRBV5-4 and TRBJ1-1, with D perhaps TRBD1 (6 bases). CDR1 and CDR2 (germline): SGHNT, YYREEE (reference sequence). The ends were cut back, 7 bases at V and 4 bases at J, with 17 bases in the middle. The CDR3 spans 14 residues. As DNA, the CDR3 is TGTGCCAGCTTACAAACGGGGGGGCCCACTGAAGCTTTCTTT. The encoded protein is CASLQTGGPTEAFF.

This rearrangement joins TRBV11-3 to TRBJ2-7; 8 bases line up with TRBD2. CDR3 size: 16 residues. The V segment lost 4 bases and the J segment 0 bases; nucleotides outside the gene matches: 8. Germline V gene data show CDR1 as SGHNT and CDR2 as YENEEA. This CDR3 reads CASSSGPSGSSYEQYF. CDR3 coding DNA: TGTGCCAGCAGCTCAGGGCCGAGCGGGAGCTCCTACGAGCAGTACTTC.

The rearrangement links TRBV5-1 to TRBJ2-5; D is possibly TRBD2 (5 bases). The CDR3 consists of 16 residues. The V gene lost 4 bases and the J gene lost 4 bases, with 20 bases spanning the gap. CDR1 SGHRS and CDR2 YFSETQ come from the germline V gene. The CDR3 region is CASSPRVGGGGETQYF. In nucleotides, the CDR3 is TGCGCCAGCAGCCCGCGGGTGGGCGGAGGTGGAGAGACCCAGTACTTC. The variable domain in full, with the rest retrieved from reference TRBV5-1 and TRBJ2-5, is KAGVTQTPRYLIKTRGQQVTLSCSPISGHRSVSWYQQTPGQGLQFLFEYFSETQRNKGNFPGRFSGRQFSNSRSEMNVSTLELGDSALYLCASSPRVGGGGETQYFGPGTRLLVL.

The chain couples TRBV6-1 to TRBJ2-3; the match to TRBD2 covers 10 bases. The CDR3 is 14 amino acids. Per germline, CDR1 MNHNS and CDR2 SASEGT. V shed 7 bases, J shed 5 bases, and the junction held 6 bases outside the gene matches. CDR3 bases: TGTGCCAGCACTCTAGCGGGGGCGGTAGATACGCAGTATTTT. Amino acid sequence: CASTLAGAVDTQYF.

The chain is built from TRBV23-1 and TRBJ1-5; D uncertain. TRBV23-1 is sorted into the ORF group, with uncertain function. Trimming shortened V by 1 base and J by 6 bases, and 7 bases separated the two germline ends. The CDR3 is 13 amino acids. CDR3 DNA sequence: TGCGCCAGCAGTCAATGTCGGGTTCAGCCCCAGCATTTT. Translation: CASSQCRVQPQHF.

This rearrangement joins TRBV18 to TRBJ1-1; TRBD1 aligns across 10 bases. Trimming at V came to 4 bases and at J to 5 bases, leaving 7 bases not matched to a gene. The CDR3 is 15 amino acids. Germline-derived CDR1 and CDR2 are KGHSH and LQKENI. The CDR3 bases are TGTGCCAGCTCACGAGGGGGACAGGGGTCAACTGAAGCTTTCTTT. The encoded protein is CASSRGGQGSTEAFF.

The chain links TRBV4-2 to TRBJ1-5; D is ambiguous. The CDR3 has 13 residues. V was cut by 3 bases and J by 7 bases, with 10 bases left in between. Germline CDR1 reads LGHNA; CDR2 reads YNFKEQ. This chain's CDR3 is CASSQGLKQPQHF. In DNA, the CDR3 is TGTGCCAGCAGCCAGGGCCTGAAGCAGCCCCAGCATTTT.

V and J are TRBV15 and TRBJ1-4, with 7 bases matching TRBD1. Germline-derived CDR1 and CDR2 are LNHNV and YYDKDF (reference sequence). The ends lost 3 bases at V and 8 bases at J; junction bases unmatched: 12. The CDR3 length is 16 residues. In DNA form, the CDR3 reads TGTGCCACCAGCAGTACCCCACAGGGGATCCGGGAAAAACTGTTTTTT. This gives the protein CATSSTPQGIREKLFF.

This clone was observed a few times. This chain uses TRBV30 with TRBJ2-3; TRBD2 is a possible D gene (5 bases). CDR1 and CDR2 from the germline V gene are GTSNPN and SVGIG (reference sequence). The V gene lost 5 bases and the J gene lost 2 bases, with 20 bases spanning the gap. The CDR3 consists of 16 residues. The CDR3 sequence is CAWGPSQRSFTDTQYF. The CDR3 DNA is TGTGCCTGGGGGCCTTCCCAGCGGTCGTTCACAGATACGCAGTATTTT.

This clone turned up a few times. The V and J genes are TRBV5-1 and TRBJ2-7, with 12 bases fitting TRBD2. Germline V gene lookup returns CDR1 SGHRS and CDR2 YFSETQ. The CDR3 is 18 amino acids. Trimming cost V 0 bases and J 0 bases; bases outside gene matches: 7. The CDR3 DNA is TGCGCCAGCAGCTTGGTTTCTAGCGGGAGGGCTAGCTCCTACGAGCAGTACTTC. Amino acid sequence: CASSLVSSGRASSYEQYF. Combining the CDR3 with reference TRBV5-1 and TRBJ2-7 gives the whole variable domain KAGVTQTPRYLIKTRGQQVTLSCSPISGHRSVSWYQQTPGQGLQFLFEYFSETQRNKGNFPGRFSGRQFSNSRSEMNVSTLELGDSALYLCASSLVSSGRASSYEQYFGPGTRLTVT.

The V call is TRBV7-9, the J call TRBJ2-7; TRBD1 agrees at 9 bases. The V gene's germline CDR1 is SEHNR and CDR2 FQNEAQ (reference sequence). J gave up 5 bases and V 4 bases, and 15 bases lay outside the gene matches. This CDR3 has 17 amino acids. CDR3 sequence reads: CASSSPDTGQGGHEQYF. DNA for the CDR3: TGTGCCAGCAGCTCCCCCGACACGGGACAGGGAGGGCACGAGCAGTACTTC.

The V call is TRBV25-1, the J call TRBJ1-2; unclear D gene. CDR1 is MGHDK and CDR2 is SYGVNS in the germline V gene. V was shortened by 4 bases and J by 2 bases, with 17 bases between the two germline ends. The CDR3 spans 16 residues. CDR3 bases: TGTGCCAGCAGTGGATATAGCAGTACCATGAACTATGGCTACACCTTC. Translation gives CASSGYSSTMNYGYTF.

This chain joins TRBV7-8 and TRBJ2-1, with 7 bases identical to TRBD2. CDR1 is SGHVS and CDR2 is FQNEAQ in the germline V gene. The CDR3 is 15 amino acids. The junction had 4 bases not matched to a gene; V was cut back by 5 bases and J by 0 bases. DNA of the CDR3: TGTGCCAGCAGCGCCCGCGGGAGCTCCTACAATGAGCAGTTCTTC. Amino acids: CASSARGSSYNEQFF.

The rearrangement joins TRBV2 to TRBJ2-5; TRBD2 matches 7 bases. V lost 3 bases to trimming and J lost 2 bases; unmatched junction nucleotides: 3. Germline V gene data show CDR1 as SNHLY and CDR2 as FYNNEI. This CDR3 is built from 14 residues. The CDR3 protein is CASSDGEGQETQYF. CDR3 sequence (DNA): TGTGCCAGCAGTGACGGGGAGGGGCAAGAGACCCAGTACTTC.

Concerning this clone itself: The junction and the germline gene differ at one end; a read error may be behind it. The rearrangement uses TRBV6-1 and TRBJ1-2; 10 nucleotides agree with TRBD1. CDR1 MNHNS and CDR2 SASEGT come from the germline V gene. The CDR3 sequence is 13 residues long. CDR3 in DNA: TGTGCCAGCAGCATGTCGAGACAGGGGGCGAGGGCCTTC. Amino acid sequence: CASSMSRQGARAF.

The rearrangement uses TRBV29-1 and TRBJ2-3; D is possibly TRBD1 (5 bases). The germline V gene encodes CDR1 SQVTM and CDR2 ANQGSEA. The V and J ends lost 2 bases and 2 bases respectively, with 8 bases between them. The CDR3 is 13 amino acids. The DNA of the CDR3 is TGCAGCGTTGAAAAGGGGTCCACAGATACGCAGTATTTT. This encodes CSVEKGSTDTQYF.

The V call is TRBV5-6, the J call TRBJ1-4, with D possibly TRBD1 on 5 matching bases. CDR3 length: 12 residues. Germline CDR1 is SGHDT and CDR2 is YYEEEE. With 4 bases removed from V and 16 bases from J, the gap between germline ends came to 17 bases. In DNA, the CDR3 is TGTGCCAGCAGCGTCAACCCAGGGAGGGAGTTTTTT. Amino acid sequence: CASSVNPGREFF.

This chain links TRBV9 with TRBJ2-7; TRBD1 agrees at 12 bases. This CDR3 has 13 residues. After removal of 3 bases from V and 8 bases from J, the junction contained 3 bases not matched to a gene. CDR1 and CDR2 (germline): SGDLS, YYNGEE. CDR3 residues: CASSEGQGAQQYF. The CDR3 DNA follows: TGTGCCAGCAGCGAGGGACAGGGGGCCCAGCAGTACTTC.

The CDR3 DNA reads TGCGCCAGCAGCTTTGGGGGCAGCGCTGACTACAATGAGCAGTTCTTC. The encoded protein is CASSFGGSADYNEQFF. This sequence joins TRBV5-1 and TRBJ2-1; D is possibly TRBD1 (6 bases). Trimming took 2 bases from V and 3 from J, leaving 15 bases between them. The CDR3 is made up of 16 amino acids. Germline assignment: CDR1 SGHRS and CDR2 YFSETQ.

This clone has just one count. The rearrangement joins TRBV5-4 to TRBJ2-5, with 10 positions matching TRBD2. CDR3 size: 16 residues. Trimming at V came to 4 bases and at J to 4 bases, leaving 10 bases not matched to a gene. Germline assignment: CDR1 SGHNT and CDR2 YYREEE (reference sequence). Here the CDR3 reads CASSPRTSGTGETQYF. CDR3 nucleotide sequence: TGTGCCAGCAGCCCGAGAACTAGCGGGACGGGAGAGACCCAGTACTTC.

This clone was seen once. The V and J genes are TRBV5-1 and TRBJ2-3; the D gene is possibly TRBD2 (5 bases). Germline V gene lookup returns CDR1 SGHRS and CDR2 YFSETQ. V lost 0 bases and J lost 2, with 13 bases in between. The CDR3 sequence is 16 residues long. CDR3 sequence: CASSLGRAALTDTQYF. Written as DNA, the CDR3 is TGCGCCAGCAGCTTGGGGCGAGCGGCTCTCACAGATACGCAGTATTTT.

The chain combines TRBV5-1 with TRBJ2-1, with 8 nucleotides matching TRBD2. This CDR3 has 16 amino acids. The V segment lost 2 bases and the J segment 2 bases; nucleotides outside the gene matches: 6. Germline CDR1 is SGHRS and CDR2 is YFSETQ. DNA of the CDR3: TGCGCCAGCAGCTTTGATACTAGCGGACCCTACAATGAGCAGTTCTTC. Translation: CASSFDTSGPYNEQFF.

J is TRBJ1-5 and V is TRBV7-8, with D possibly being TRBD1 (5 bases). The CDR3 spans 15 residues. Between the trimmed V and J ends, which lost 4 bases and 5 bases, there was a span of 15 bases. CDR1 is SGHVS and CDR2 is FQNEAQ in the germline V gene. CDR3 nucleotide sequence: TGTGCCAGCAGCTCACGTGGGGGGATTGATCAGCCCCAGCATTTT. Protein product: CASSSRGGIDQPQHF. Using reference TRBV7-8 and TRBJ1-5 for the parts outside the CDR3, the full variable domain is GAGVSQSPRYKVAKRGQDVALRCDPISGHVSLFWYQQALGQGPEFLTYFQNEAQLDKSGLPSDRFFAERPEGSVSTLKIQRTQQEDSAVYLCASSSRGGIDQPQHFGDGTRLSIL.

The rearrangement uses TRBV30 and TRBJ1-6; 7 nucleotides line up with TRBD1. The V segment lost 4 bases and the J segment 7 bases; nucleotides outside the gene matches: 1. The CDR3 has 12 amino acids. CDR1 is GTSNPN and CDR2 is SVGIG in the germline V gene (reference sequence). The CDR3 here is CAWNRGNSPLHF. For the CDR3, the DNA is TGTGCCTGGAACAGGGGCAATTCACCCCTCCACTTT.

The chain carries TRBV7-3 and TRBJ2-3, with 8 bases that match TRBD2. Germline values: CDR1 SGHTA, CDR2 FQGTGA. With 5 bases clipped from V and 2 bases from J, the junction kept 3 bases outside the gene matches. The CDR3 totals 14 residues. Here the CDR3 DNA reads TGTGCCAGCAGCCGGGGGGGCCTCACAGATACGCAGTATTTT. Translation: CASSRGGLTDTQYF.

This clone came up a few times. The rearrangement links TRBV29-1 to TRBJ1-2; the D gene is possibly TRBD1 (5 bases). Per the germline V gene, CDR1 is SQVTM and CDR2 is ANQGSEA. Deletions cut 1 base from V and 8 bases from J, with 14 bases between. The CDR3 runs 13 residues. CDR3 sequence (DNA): TGCAGCGTTGAAGTATCAGGGTTTAGGGGCTACACCTTC. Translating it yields CSVEVSGFRGYTF. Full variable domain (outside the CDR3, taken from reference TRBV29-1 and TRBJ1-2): SAVISQKPSRDICQRGTSLTIQCQVDSQVTMMFWYRQQPGQSLTLIATANQGSEATYESGFVIDKFPISRPNLTFSTLTVSNMSPEDSSIYLCSVEVSGFRGYTFGSGTRLTVV.